This TCR beta chain was sequenced in a study of multiple sclerosis patients with progressive multifocal leukoencephalopathy. General study results and limits: In most PML patients, TRB repertoires appeared less diverse by entropy.

V was shortened by 1 base and J by 0 bases, with 6 bases between the two germline ends. Germline-derived CDR1 and CDR2 are MDHEN and SYDVKM. The CDR3 totals 15 residues. Some clones are missing from TCRdb's copy, which holds only in-frame ones; the method was immunoSEQ multiplex PCR. The data show 25,000 to 35,000 clones, roughly 90% seen once. Regarding this clone: Its matching antigen is unknown.

Time point of the sample: roughly 6 months of natalizumab therapy. This sequence originates from a human donor with multiple sclerosis. The sample here was PBMCs, taken from a patient treated with natalizumab. The chain uses TRBV28 and TRBJ1-4, with unresolved D. The CDR3 spells CASSLYSTTNEKLFF. CDR3 in DNA: TGTGCCAGCAGTTTATACTCTACAACTAATGAAAAACTGTTTTTT.